Following are 21 T cell receptor beta chains from one sample sequenced in a study of T cell repertoires in cytomegalovirus infection. One entry per CDR3 protein, called by TCRdb with MiXCR from the reads. The sample consists of a few hundred thousand distinct CDR3 sequences, 17% of them appearing once. Sequenced material: PBMCs. The source is a human donor in good health (CMV status not recorded). Some clones in this sample may be carry-over from other donors' samples.

There are a few counts of this clonotype. The gene calls are TRBV7-6 and TRBJ2-2; no firm D call. Trimming left V 4 bases short and J 1 base short, with 13 bases between. Germline-derived CDR1 and CDR2 are SGHVS and FNYEAQ. The length of the CDR3 is 16 residues. The CDR3, as DNA: TGTGCCAGCAGCTCATACCTTAACGGGAACACCGGGGAGCTGTTTTTT. It translates to CASSSYLNGNTGELFF.

This clonotype turned up a few times. V is TRBV2 and J is TRBJ2-7; possible D gene TRBD2, 5 bases. There are 13 residues in the CDR3. The ends were cut back, 3 bases at V and 4 bases at J, with 10 bases in the middle. In germline, CDR1 is SNHLY, CDR2 FYNNEI. The CDR3 loop reads CASSEGEAYEQYF. For the CDR3, the DNA is TGTGCCAGCAGTGAGGGAGAGGCTTACGAGCAGTACTTC. The full variable domain, its missing parts supplied by reference TRBV2 and TRBJ2-7, is EPEVTQTPSHQVTQMGQEVILRCVPISNHLYFYWYRQILGQKVEFLVSFYNNEISEKSEIFDDQFSVERPDGSNFTLKIRSTKLEDSAMYFCASSEGEAYEQYFGPGTRLTVT.

This clonotype was counted many times. The chain carries TRBV6-2 or TRBV6-3 and TRBJ2-3; no firm D call. The length of the CDR3 is 13 residues. Germline CDR1 reads MNHEY; CDR2 reads SVGEGT. Trimming removed 2 bases from V and 3 bases from J, with 6 bases in between. CDR3 loop: CASSYPGTDTQYF. CDR3 sequence (DNA): TGTGCCAGCAGTTACCCCGGGACAGATACGCAGTATTTT.

This clonotype occurred once. The J gene is TRBJ1-6, the V gene TRBV6-1, with 7 nucleotides matching TRBD1. V trimming: 5 bases; J trimming: 11 bases; junction bases outside the gene matches: 12. This CDR3 has 15 residues. CDR1 and CDR2 from the germline V gene are MNHNS and SASEGT. The CDR3 is CASSWRHRGGAPLHF. The CDR3 nucleotides read TGTGCCAGCAGTTGGAGACACAGGGGTGGTGCACCCCTCCACTTT.

A note on this clonotype: A read error may be the cause here, since a much bigger clone is one base away. The chain links TRBV28 to TRBJ1-2; TRBD1 matches at 8 bases. Germline V gene sequence: CDR1 MDHEN, CDR2 SYDVKM. V lost 7 bases, J lost 8 bases, and 15 bases stayed unmatched. The CDR3 contains 15 residues. The chain's CDR3 is CASNPTGGILLGYTF. In DNA form, the CDR3 reads TGTGCCAGCAACCCTACAGGGGGGATTCTTTTGGGCTACACCTTC.

This clonotype was observed at least ten times. V and J are TRBV7-9 and TRBJ1-1; TRBD1 matches 7 bases. The CDR3 is 15 amino acids. The trim removed 5 bases at V and 1 base at J, leaving 7 bases unmatched. CDR1 SEHNR and CDR2 FQNEAQ come from the germline V gene (reference sequence). CDR3 sequence: CASSPTGEPNTEAFF. The CDR3 DNA sequence: TGTGCCAGCAGCCCCACAGGGGAACCGAACACTGAAGCTTTCTTT.

The rearrangement links TRBV25-1 to TRBJ1-4; 7 nucleotides line up with TRBD1. The J segment lost 8 bases and the V segment lost 9 bases, leaving 24 bases of the junction unmatched. Germline assignment: CDR1 MGHDK and CDR2 SYGVNS. This CDR3 spans 18 amino acids. The CDR3 nucleotides read TGTGCCAGTTCTAAGGGGGCCGTAAATTTTCTGCAAAGGGAAAAACTGTTTTTT. Protein: CASSKGAVNFLQREKLFF.

There are many counts of this clonotype. The chain recombines TRBV6-1 with TRBJ2-1, with a weak D call TRBD1 (6 bases). Germline CDR1 and CDR2: MNHNS and SASEGT. Trimming left V 5 bases short and J 4 bases short, with 9 bases between. The CDR3 loop spans 13 amino acids. Here the CDR3 reads CASSFTGYNEQFF. As DNA, the CDR3 is TGTGCCAGCAGTTTTACAGGGTACAATGAGCAGTTCTTC.

This clonotype was detected many times. V and J are TRBV7-2 and TRBJ1-1, with D perhaps TRBD1 (5 bases). The germline V gene has CDR1 SGHTA and CDR2 FQGNSA. V was trimmed by 1 base and J by 3 bases, leaving 21 bases between them. The CDR3 consists of 18 residues. The CDR3 DNA follows: TGTGCCAGCAGCTTAGAACTAAAAAGGCAGGGTCGGTACACTGAAGCTTTCTTT. Amino acids: CASSLELKRQGRYTEAFF.

This clonotype has ten or more counts. The rearrangement links TRBV5-8 to TRBJ2-5, with D tentatively TRBD2 (7 bases). The germline gives CDR1 SGHTS, CDR2 YDEGEE. CDR3 size: 16 residues. Between the trimmed V and J ends, which lost 4 bases and 5 bases, there was a span of 21 bases. As DNA, the CDR3 is TGTGCCAGCAGCCCACGAGGGGCGGGGGCCCGCGAGACCCAGTACTTC. It yields the protein CASSPRGAGARETQYF. Supplemented by reference TRBV5-8 and TRBJ2-5, the full variable domain reads EAGVTQSPTHLIKTRGQQATLRCSPISGHTSVYWYQQALGLGLQFLLWYDEGEERNRGNFPPRFSGRQFPNYSSELNVNALELEDSALYLCASSPRGAGARETQYFGPGTRLLVL.

This clonotype was counted many times. The chain combines TRBV6-1 with TRBJ1-1, with D unresolved. There are 14 residues in the CDR3. Per germline, CDR1 MNHNS and CDR2 SASEGT. Trimming cost V 6 bases and J 4 bases, with 15 bases left between them. The CDR3 DNA follows: TGTGCCAGCAGGGTAGGCGCGGGAGGCACTGAAGCTTTCTTT. This encodes CASRVGAGGTEAFF.

The chain combines TRBV24-1 with TRBJ2-3, with 10 bases lining up with TRBD1. V lost 7 bases, J lost 4 bases, and 1 base stayed unmatched. The CDR3 has 13 residues. Looked up from germline, CDR1 is KGHDR and CDR2 is SFDVKD. CDR3 nucleotide sequence: TGTGCCACCAGAGGGACAGGGGCAGATACGCAGTATTTT. This codes for CATRGTGADTQYF.

This chain uses TRBV18 with TRBJ1-1, with unresolved D. The CDR3 consists of 15 residues. V lost 2 bases to trimming and J lost 1 base, with 11 bases between them. Germline-derived CDR1 and CDR2 are KGHSH and LQKENI. The CDR3 DNA reads as TGTGCCAGCTCACCAAGGACCCCTGGGAACACTGAAGCTTTCTTT. It is translated as CASSPRTPGNTEAFF.

This clonotype was seen a handful of times. The gene calls are TRBV15 and TRBJ1-5; possible D gene TRBD1, 5 bases. Trimming removed 2 bases at V and 0 bases at J, with 8 bases between. The CDR3 length is 15 residues. Germline V gene lookup returns CDR1 LNHNV and CDR2 YYDKDF (reference sequence). This chain's CDR3 is CATSRNQGSNQPQHF. The CDR3, as DNA: TGTGCCACCAGCAGAAATCAGGGTAGCAATCAGCCCCAGCATTTT.

The table lists this clonotype with many counts. J is TRBJ2-5 and V is TRBV7-2; 12 bases map to TRBD2. Losses at the gene ends were 5 bases for V and 4 bases for J; bases not matched to a gene: 11. From germline, CDR1 is SGHTA and CDR2 FQGNSA. This CDR3 spans 17 amino acids. The CDR3 loop is CASSTGRLAGASETQYF. DNA for the CDR3: TGTGCCAGCAGCACCGGACGACTAGCGGGGGCATCAGAGACCCAGTACTTC.

This clonotype showed up many times. The V and J genes are TRBV12-3 or TRBV12-4 and TRBJ2-1, with unresolved D. Trimming took off 1 base at V and 5 bases at J, with 6 bases between the two ends. This CDR3 contains 13 residues. CDR3 sequence reads: CASSLEGDNEQFF. The CDR3 DNA sequence: TGTGCCAGCAGTTTAGAGGGCGACAATGAGCAGTTCTTC.

This clonotype was recorded a few times. The rearrangement joins TRBV28 to TRBJ2-7, with 10 bases that match TRBD2. Losses at the gene ends were 7 bases for V and 5 bases for J; bases not matched to a gene: 11. There are 15 residues in the CDR3. Germline V gene data show CDR1 as MDHEN and CDR2 as SYDVKM. The CDR3 bases are TGTGCCAGCAACTCCCCCAGCGGGGGGGCTGACGAGCAGTACTTC. Its translation is CASNSPSGGADEQYF.

This sequence joins TRBV6-5 and TRBJ2-7; tentative D call: TRBD2 (6 bases). In germline, CDR1 is MNHEY, CDR2 SVGAGI. The CDR3 runs 15 residues. V gave up 0 bases and J gave up 3 bases, with 12 bases separating them. Here the CDR3 DNA reads TGTGCCAGCAGTTACTCGGGGGGTTTGGGCTACGAGCAGTACTTC. It codes for CASSYSGGLGYEQYF.

This clonotype was seen at least ten times. The V call is TRBV7-8, the J call TRBJ2-1; 7 positions match TRBD1. The germline V gene encodes CDR1 SGHVS and CDR2 FQNEAQ. J was trimmed by 0 bases and V by 4 bases; bases with no gene match: 9. The CDR3 has 17 amino acids. The CDR3 sequence: CASSYGPRGSSYNEQFF. The DNA of the CDR3 is TGTGCCAGCAGCTACGGCCCCAGGGGGAGCTCCTACAATGAGCAGTTCTTC.

This clonotype was seen repeatedly, ten times or more. The chain couples TRBV7-3 to TRBJ2-1, with 10 nucleotides matching TRBD2. V shed 2 bases, J shed 0 bases, and the junction held 10 bases outside the gene matches. From germline, CDR1 is SGHTA and CDR2 FQGTGA. The CDR3 has 19 amino acids. CDR3 in amino acids: CASSLAGGAGGSSYNEQFF. The CDR3 region has the DNA TGTGCCAGCAGCTTAGCGGGAGGAGCGGGGGGGAGCTCCTACAATGAGCAGTTCTTC.

V gene TRBV4-1 combines with J gene TRBJ2-2; possible D gene TRBD2, 6 bases. CDR1 is MGHRA, CDR2 YSYEKL, per germline. This CDR3 has 18 amino acids. Deletions cut 1 base from V and 2 bases from J, with 17 bases between. The CDR3 bases are TGCGCCAGCAGCCAAGTCTTTTTGGGGGGTGGAAACACCGGGGAGCTGTTTTTT. Translated: CASSQVFLGGGNTGELFF.